This T cell receptor (beta chain) was found in a study of CD8 T cells in ankylosing spondylitis. Study-wide results and limits: Relatively rare in peripheral blood, disease-linked clones were also CD8+. A TCR beta motif of under 10 highly homologous variants appeared characteristic of ankylosing spondylitis blood.

This CDR3 spans 16 amino acids. Trimming took 5 bases from V and 0 from J, leaving 11 bases between them. From germline, CDR1 is SGHVS and CDR2 FQNEAQ. Library preparation for TCR beta used quantitative 5'-RACE with molecular barcodes. TCRdb reanalysed the 5' RACE reads using MiXCR and keeps one entry per CDR3 protein. The sample consists of around 180,000 distinct CDR3 sequences, roughly 13% of them appearing once. This clonotype was seen only a few times. Its antigen is not identified. The rearrangement joins TRBV7-8 to TRBJ2-6; D unclear. The clonotype comes from a female donor with ankylosing spondylitis or in good health (not recorded which). The sequenced material came from blood, either unsorted or a sorted T cell fraction (not recorded which). CDR3 sequence (DNA): TGTGCCAGCAGCCGCCCCCCTAGCTCTGGGGCCAACGTCCTGACTTTC. Translated: CASSRPPSSGANVLTF.